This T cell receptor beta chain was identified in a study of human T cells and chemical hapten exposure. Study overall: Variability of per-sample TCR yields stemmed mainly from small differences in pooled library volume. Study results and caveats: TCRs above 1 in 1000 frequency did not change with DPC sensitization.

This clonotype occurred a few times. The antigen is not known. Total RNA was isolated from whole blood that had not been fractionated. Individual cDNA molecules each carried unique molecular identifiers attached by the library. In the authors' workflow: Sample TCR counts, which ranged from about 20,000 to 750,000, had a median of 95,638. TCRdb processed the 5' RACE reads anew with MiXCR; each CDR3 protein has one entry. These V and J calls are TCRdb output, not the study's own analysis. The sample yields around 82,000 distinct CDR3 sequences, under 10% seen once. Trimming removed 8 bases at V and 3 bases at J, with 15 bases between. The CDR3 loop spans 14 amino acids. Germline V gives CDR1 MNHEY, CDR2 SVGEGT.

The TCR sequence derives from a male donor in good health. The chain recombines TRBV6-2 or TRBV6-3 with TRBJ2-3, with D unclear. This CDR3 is CASRFAEKTDTQYF. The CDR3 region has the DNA TGTGCCAGCCGGTTTGCGGAGAAGACAGATACGCAGTATTTT.